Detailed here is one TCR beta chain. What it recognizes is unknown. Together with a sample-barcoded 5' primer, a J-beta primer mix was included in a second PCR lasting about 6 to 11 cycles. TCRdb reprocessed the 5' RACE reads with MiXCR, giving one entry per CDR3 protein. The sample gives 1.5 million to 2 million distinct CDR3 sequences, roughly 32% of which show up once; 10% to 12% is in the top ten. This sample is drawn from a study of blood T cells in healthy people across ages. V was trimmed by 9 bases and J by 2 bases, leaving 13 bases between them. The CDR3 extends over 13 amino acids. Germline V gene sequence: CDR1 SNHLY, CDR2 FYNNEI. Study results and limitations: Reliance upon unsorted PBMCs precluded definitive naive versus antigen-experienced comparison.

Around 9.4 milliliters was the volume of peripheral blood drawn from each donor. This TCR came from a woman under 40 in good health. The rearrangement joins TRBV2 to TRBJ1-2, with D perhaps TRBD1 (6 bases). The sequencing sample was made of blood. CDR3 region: CASPGHENYGYTF. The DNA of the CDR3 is TGTGCCAGTCCGGGACACGAAAACTATGGCTACACCTTC.